One sample yielded the 6 T cell receptor beta chains listed below, sequenced in a study of cytomegalovirus exposure and HLA in healthy donors. The PCR had 60 Vbeta and 13 Jbeta primers. Assay: immunoSEQ multiplex PCR; the TCRdb copy retains only in-frame clones and omits some. Of some 110,000 clones in the sample, 80% to 90% were seen once. The sequencing sample was made of PBMCs. The source of these receptors is a woman in her thirties in good health and CMV-seronegative.

The chain is built from TRBV7-3 and TRBJ2-2; 10 bases line up with TRBD2. Germline assignment: CDR1 SGHTA and CDR2 FQGTGA. CDR3 length equals 16 residues. The J segment lost 5 bases and the V segment lost 3 bases, leaving 6 bases of the junction unmatched. This CDR3 is CASSFSGGLPTGELFF. The CDR3 bases are TGTGCCAGCAGCTTTAGCGGGGGGCTTCCTACCGGGGAGCTGTTTTTT. The full variable domain, completed using reference TRBV7-3 and TRBJ2-2, is GAGVSQTPSNKVTEKGKYVELRCDPISGHTALYWYRQSLGQGPEFLIYFQGTGAADDSGLPNDRFFAVRPEGSVSTLKIQRTERGDSAVYLCASSFSGGLPTGELFFGEGSRLTVL.

The chain recombines TRBV9 with TRBJ2-7; possibly TRBD1 for D (5 bases). Trimming took 3 bases from V and 4 from J, leaving 14 bases between them. This CDR3 has 14 amino acids. Germline values: CDR1 SGDLS, CDR2 YYNGEE. The DNA for the CDR3 is TGTGCCAGCAGCGCCGACAGTCCTCCTTACGAGCAGTACTTC. Translated: CASSADSPPYEQYF.

This rearrangement joins TRBV6-5 to TRBJ2-1, with D hard to call. CDR3 length: 15 amino acids. Germline V gene lookup returns CDR1 MNHEY and CDR2 SVGAGI. V dropped 6 bases and J dropped 0 bases, with 12 bases sitting between them. The CDR3 DNA reads as TGTGCCAGCAGCCCTCTCTACGGCTCCTACAATGAGCAGTTCTTC. It codes for CASSPLYGSYNEQFF.

The CDR3 DNA sequence: TGTGCCAGCAGCTTAGCCCCGGGACAGGGGGCTCATCAGCCCCAGCATTTT. Translating gives CASSLAPGQGAHQPQHF. The chain couples TRBV7-6 to TRBJ1-5; 12 bases agree with TRBD1. The V gene's germline CDR1 is SGHVS and CDR2 FNYEAQ. V shed 0 bases, J shed 5 bases, and the junction held 5 bases outside the gene matches. The CDR3 spans 17 residues.

The J gene is TRBJ2-1, the V gene TRBV30, with 7 bases identical to TRBD2. CDR3 size: 10 residues. The V gene end was trimmed by 8 bases and the J gene end by 12 bases; junction bases not matched to a gene: 7. Germline-derived CDR1 and CDR2 are GTSNPN and SVGIG (reference sequence). The CDR3 loop reads CALKGGGQFF. In DNA form, the CDR3 reads TGTGCCCTGAAGGGCGGGGGGCAGTTCTTC.

V usage is TRBV9 and J usage is TRBJ1-3, with a possible D match to TRBD1 (5 bases). V was cut by 0 bases and J by 0 bases, with 10 bases left in between. The CDR3 extends over 16 amino acids. Germline V gene sequence: CDR1 SGDLS, CDR2 YYNGEE. CDR3 nucleotide sequence: TGTGCCAGCAGCGTAGTCGGGGGGTACTCTGGAAACACCATATATTTT. Translation: CASSVVGGYSGNTIYF.